The present T cell receptor beta chain was sequenced within a study of cytomegalovirus exposure and HLA in healthy donors. Whole-study results and caveats: Presence/absence analysis assumed near-uniform sequencing depth across donors. An ancestry cluster, one associated with Asian ancestry, reportedly showed fewer N-insertions than the approximately 670-donor mean in a later analysis. In an earlier analysis, productive rearrangement rates for most beta V segments clustered near 90% or 30%.

Use of 60 Vbeta and 13 Jbeta primers characterized the PCR. Clones were sequenced by immunoSEQ multiplex PCR, and TCRdb holds only the in-frame ones, with some missing. The sample contains under 200,000 clones, around 75% of which appear only once. Of note for this clone: Its antigen is unknown.

This CDR3 has 14 amino acids. V lost 6 bases and J lost 0; bases outside the gene matches: 5. Germline V lookup: CDR1 MNHNS, CDR2 SASEGT. The sequence was collected from a male donor in good health and CMV-seronegative. The V gene is TRBV6-1, the J gene TRBJ2-7; 7 nucleotides match TRBD2. Sequencing input: PBMCs. CDR3 nucleotides: TGTGCCAGCAGCATGGGAGGGAGCTCCTACGAGCAGTACTTC. Encoded protein: CASSMGGSSYEQYF.